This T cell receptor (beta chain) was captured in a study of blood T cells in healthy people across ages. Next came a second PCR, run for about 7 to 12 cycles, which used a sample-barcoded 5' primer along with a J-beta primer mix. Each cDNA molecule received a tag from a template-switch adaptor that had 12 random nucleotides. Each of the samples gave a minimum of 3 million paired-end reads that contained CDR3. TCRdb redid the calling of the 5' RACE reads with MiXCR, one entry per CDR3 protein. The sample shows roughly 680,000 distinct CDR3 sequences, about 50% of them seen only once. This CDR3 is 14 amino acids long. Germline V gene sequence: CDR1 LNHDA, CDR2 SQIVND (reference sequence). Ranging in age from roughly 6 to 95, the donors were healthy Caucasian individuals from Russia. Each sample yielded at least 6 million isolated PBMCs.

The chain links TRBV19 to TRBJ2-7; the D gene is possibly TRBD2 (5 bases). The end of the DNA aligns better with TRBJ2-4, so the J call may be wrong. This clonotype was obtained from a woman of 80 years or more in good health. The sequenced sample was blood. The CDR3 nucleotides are TGTGCCAGTAGTATACCCGGCAGGCGGGACATTCAGTACTTC. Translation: CASSIPGRRDIQYF.